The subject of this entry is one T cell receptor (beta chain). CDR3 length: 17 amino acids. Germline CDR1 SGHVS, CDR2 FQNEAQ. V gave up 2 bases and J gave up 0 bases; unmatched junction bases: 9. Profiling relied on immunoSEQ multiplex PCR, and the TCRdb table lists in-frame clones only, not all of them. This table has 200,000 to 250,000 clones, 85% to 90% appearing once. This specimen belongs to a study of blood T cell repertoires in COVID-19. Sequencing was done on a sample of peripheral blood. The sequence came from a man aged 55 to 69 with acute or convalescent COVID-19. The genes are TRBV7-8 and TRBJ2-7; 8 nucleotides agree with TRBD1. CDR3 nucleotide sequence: TGTGCCAGCAGCTTAACCTCCCGACAGGGGAGCTCCTACGAGCAGTACTTC. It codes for CASSLTSRQGSSYEQYF.